The source of this TCR beta chain is a study of blood T cell repertoires in COVID-19. Looking at the study overall: Sites across the United States, Italy and Spain contributed samples from acute and convalescent COVID-19. PBMCs, B-cell-depleted T cells, or T cells provided the cDNA or gDNA that made up the material.

As handled by the study authors: Estimates of nucleated cell counts were drawn from the amplification of reference gene primers. The assay was immunoSEQ multiplex PCR, and TCRdb's table has in-frame clones only and misses some. V and J calls and clone size are copied from that table; D and trimming were computed from the DNA. The table shows approximately 190,000 clones, with under 90% occurring only once. With V trimmed by 6 bases and J by 6 bases, 10 bases remained unmatched. The CDR3 totals 14 residues. The germline V gene encodes CDR1 MDHEN and CDR2 SYDVKM. The sequencing sample was made of peripheral blood. This chain connects TRBV28 to TRBJ2-5, with 7 bases that match TRBD1. The receptor's source is a human donor in a cohort sampled during active COVID-19. CDR3 residues: CASSRSTGRKTQYF. The CDR3 DNA is TGTGCCAGCAGCCGTTCGACAGGGAGAAAGACCCAGTACTTC.